This TCR beta chain was recorded in a study of shared clonotypes between healthy human individuals. For the study at large: Donor ages ranged 18 to 49 years: a couple of women, a few men.

Remarks on this clone: Its specificity is unknown.

This CDR3 is 14 amino acids long. The germline gives CDR1 MDHEN, CDR2 SYDVKM. The V end was cut by 2 bases, the J end by 3 bases, with 10 bases between. Terminally differentiated effector memory CD45RA+ cells were left out of the naive CD8 fraction, which was CD45RO-negative and positively selected for CCR7. Donors included only healthy HIV-negative adults lacking recent acute infections or vaccinations. Broader study findings: Though the depth was large, rarefaction showed that sorted-subset sequencing was incomplete. Estimated richness values were generally larger in naive subsets than in memory subsets.

Sequencing used immunoSEQ multiplex PCR; TCRdb keeps in-frame clones, though not all of them. This sample has roughly 850,000 clones, with about 96% found just once. This clonotype was obtained from a man in his thirties or forties in good health. The chain carries TRBV28 and TRBJ1-1; D is unresolved. The sample was naive CD8+ T cells sorted from blood. CDR3 coding DNA: TGTGCCAGCAGTTTAAACTCCCGGGACACTGAAGCTTTCTTT. Amino acid sequence: CASSLNSRDTEAFF.